This TCR beta chain was obtained from a study of CD8 T cells in ankylosing spondylitis. Regarding the study as a whole: Certain motif variants had earlier been reported in reactive arthritis synovial fluid and blood. Typical of ankylosing spondylitis blood, it appeared, was a TCR beta motif of eight highly homologous variants. Disease-linked clones were found to be CD8+ and relatively rare in peripheral blood. Matched ankylosing spondylitis synovial fluid reportedly contained a significantly enriched population of disease-linked clones.

Details on this clonotype: Antigen unknown.

Preparation of TCR beta libraries was done by quantitative 5'-RACE with molecular barcodes. TCRdb re-called the 5' RACE reads with MiXCR, one entry per CDR3 protein. The repertoire includes roughly 400,000 distinct CDR3 sequences, 20% to 25% of them detected once, and roughly 16% sits in the top ten. Germline CDR1 reads MGHDK; CDR2 reads SYGVNS. The CDR3 covers 14 residues. The V and J ends lost 1 base and 2 bases respectively, with 8 bases between them. The sample comprised blood, either unsorted or a sorted T cell fraction (not recorded which). This chain uses TRBV25-1 with TRBJ1-1; D may be TRBD1 (6 bases). The receptor's source is a male donor with ankylosing spondylitis. CDR3 sequence (DNA): TGTGCCAGCAGTGAATGGGGGCCAAACACTGAAGCTTTCTTT. This translates into CASSEWGPNTEAFF.